This TCR beta chain comes out of a study of CD8 T cells in ankylosing spondylitis. The germline V and J ends were trimmed by 1 base and 5 bases, with 7 bases remaining between them. Germline V gene lookup returns CDR1 SGHDT and CDR2 YYEEEE. The CDR3 consists of 12 residues. Study conclusions and caveats: A motif in TCR beta, a set of under 10 highly homologous variants, appeared characteristic of ankylosing spondylitis blood.

MiXCR, run by TCRdb on the 5' RACE reads, gives a single entry per CDR3 protein. The sample includes some 85,000 distinct CDR3 sequences, roughly 8.8% of them seen just once. This clonotype was observed a handful of times. Its antigen is unidentified. The material sequenced was blood, either unsorted or a sorted T cell fraction (not recorded which). The TCR sequence derives from a male donor with ankylosing spondylitis. The chain carries TRBV5-6 and TRBJ2-7; D uncertain. CDR3 loop: CASSLYQDEQYF. The CDR3 region has the DNA TGTGCCAGCAGCTTGTATCAGGACGAGCAGTACTTC.